This T cell receptor beta chain originates from a study of control samples from healthy donors and cancer patients. CDR1 and CDR2 (germline): LNHDA, SQIVND (reference sequence). The length of the CDR3 is 13 residues. V was pared by 10 bases and J by 8 bases, with 11 bases of the junction left unmatched. Assay used: immunoSEQ multiplex PCR; TCRdb lists only in-frame clones, some missing. The sample has more than 85,000 clones; approximately 90% are singletons. This clonotype was sampled from a woman aged 60-70 years with lung cancer. Sequencing was done on a sample of PBMCs. V gene TRBV19 combines with J gene TRBJ1-2, with TRBD1 matching 9 bases. CDR3 sequence (DNA): TGTGCCACGCGCCCCCGGGACAGGGACGGCTACACCTTC. Translation: CATRPRDRDGYTF.